The 26 T cell receptor beta chains below all came from one sample that was sequenced in a study of blood T cell repertoires in COVID-19. Profiling relied on immunoSEQ multiplex PCR, and the TCRdb table lists in-frame clones only, not all of them. The top ten hold approximately 2.3% of the sample, which has approximately 250,000 clones, around 89% seen once. The specimen sequenced was PBMCs or T cells enriched from blood (not recorded which). These receptors were obtained from a woman in her 40s with acute COVID-19.

This clone was detected only a few times. V is TRBV7-2 and J is TRBJ1-3, with D tentatively TRBD1 (5 bases). V lost 5 bases and J lost 0, with 14 bases in between. The CDR3 spans 16 residues. From germline, CDR1 is SGHTA and CDR2 FQGNSA. The CDR3 DNA is TGTGCCAGCAGCATGCTCGACAGCAGCTCTGGAAACACCATATATTTT. Translated: CASSMLDSSSGNTIYF.

The rearrangement joins TRBV29-1 to TRBJ1-5, with a possible D match to TRBD1 (5 bases). V lost 4 bases to trimming and J lost 6 bases, with 19 bases between them. Germline V gives CDR1 SQVTM, CDR2 ANQGSEA. This CDR3 has 15 residues. The CDR3 DNA reads as TGCAGCGTTGTGTTAAGACAGATTATTTCTCAGCCCCAGCATTTT. Translated: CSVVLRQIISQPQHF. The full variable domain, rest sourced from reference TRBV29-1 and TRBJ1-5, is SAVISQKPSRDICQRGTSLTIQCQVDSQVTMMFWYRQQPGQSLTLIATANQGSEATYESGFVIDKFPISRPNLTFSTLTVSNMSPEDSSIYLCSVVLRQIISQPQHFGDGTRLSIL.

V usage is TRBV5-5 and J usage is TRBJ2-1; 15 positions agree with TRBD2. CDR1 SGHKS and CDR2 YYEKEE come from the germline V gene (reference sequence). The CDR3 contains 19 residues. Trimming removed 4 bases from V and 4 bases from J; junction bases left unmatched: 12. The CDR3 nucleotides are TGTGCCAGCAGCCAGGGACTAGCGGGAGGCCGGGCCCGTTACAATGAGCAGTTCTTC. Translating gives CASSQGLAGGRARYNEQFF.

V is TRBV6-2 or TRBV6-3 and J is TRBJ2-5; 8 bases are shared with TRBD2. CDR1 MNHEY and CDR2 SVGEGT come from the germline V gene. V trimming: 4 bases; J trimming: 5 bases; junction bases outside the gene matches: 12. The CDR3 loop spans 16 amino acids. The CDR3 coding sequence is TGTGCCAGCAGTTCCTTTAGGACTAGCATAGGGGAGACCCAGTACTTC. Protein product: CASSSFRTSIGETQYF.

The chain combines TRBV2 with TRBJ2-7, with TRBD2 matching 8 bases. There are 14 residues in the CDR3. The J segment lost 6 bases and the V segment lost 8 bases, leaving 12 bases of the junction unmatched. The germline V gene has CDR1 SNHLY and CDR2 FYNNEI. Here the CDR3 reads CASATRAGEPEQYF. Here the CDR3 DNA reads TGTGCCAGCGCTACTCGAGCGGGGGAACCCGAGCAGTACTTC.

This sequence joins TRBV2 and TRBJ2-6; 7 bases line up with TRBD1. This CDR3 spans 16 amino acids. CDR1 SNHLY and CDR2 FYNNEI come from the germline V gene. V lost 6 bases to trimming and J lost 1 base; unmatched junction nucleotides: 6. The CDR3 region is CASRRGGQSGANVLTF. The CDR3 DNA reads TGTGCCAGCAGGAGAGGGGGCCAGTCTGGGGCCAACGTCCTGACTTTC.

The chain couples TRBV28 to TRBJ1-2; maybe TRBD1 (6 bases). CDR1 is MDHEN and CDR2 is SYDVKM in the germline V gene. V gave up 3 bases and J gave up 7 bases, with 18 bases separating them. This CDR3 region has 15 residues. As DNA, the CDR3 is TGTGCCAGCAGTTTTTCATCTAGCAGGGGACGTGGCTACACCTTC. This gives the protein CASSFSSSRGRGYTF.

This chain connects TRBV7-9 to TRBJ1-4, with D maybe TRBD1 (5 bases). Germline-derived CDR1 and CDR2 are SEHNR and FQNEAQ (reference sequence). The CDR3 loop spans 15 amino acids. V gave up 6 bases and J gave up 4 bases, with 15 bases separating them. This CDR3 is CASRRSGGSNEKLFF. For the CDR3, the DNA is TGTGCCAGCAGACGGAGTGGGGGGAGTAATGAAAAACTGTTTTTT.

This rearrangement joins TRBV9 to TRBJ2-1; D not resolved. The germline gives CDR1 SGDLS, CDR2 YYNGEE. This CDR3 region has 12 residues. Trimming shortened V by 4 bases and J by 4 bases, and 6 bases separated the two germline ends. The CDR3 loop is CASSPAYNEQFF. CDR3 sequence (DNA): TGTGCCAGCAGCCCCGCGTACAATGAGCAGTTCTTC.

This sequence joins TRBV15 and TRBJ1-1; no clear D. This CDR3 contains 14 residues. CDR1 and CDR2 (germline): LNHNV, YYDKDF (reference sequence). V was cut by 1 base and J by 11 bases, with 17 bases left in between. CDR3: CATSRVVNVQAAFF. The CDR3, as DNA: TGTGCCACCAGCAGAGTAGTAAATGTCCAGGCGGCTTTCTTT.

This rearrangement joins TRBV5-4 to TRBJ2-2, with D possibly TRBD1 on 6 matching bases. Trimming stripped 3 bases from V and 5 bases from J, with 14 bases between. Looked up from germline, CDR1 is SGHNT and CDR2 is YYREEE (reference sequence). This CDR3 spans 15 amino acids. The CDR3 is CASSSHRATTGELFF. CDR3 in DNA: TGTGCCAGCAGCTCCCACAGGGCGACTACCGGGGAGCTGTTTTTT.

V and J are TRBV30 and TRBJ2-2, with TRBD2 matching over 7 bases. CDR3 length: 15 residues. J lost 7 bases, V lost 1 base, and 9 bases had no gene match. Per the germline V gene, CDR1 is GTSNPN and CDR2 is SVGIG (reference sequence). In DNA form, the CDR3 reads TGTGCCTGGAGTGCCGGGGGGTCCTTGAGCGGGGAGCTGTTTTTT. Protein sequence: CAWSAGGSLSGELFF. The whole variable domain, filled in from reference TRBV30 and TRBJ2-2, reads SQTIHQWPATLVQPVGSPLSLECTVEGTSNPNLYWYRQAAGRGLQLLFYSVGIGQISSEVPQNLSASRPQDRQFILSSKKLLLSDSGFYLCAWSAGGSLSGELFFGEGSRLTVL.

J is TRBJ1-5 and V is TRBV7-2; 7 nucleotides agree with TRBD1. The junction had 7 bases not matched to a gene; V was cut back by 5 bases and J by 3 bases. The CDR3 totals 15 residues. Looked up from germline, CDR1 is SGHTA and CDR2 is FQGNSA. DNA of the CDR3: TGTGCCAGCAGCCCCGGGACAGTCTTCAATCAGCCCCAGCATTTT. This gives the protein CASSPGTVFNQPQHF.

V is TRBV6-5 and J is TRBJ2-6; D might be TRBD1 (6 bases). This CDR3 has 15 amino acids. With 8 bases removed from V and 1 base from J, the gap between germline ends came to 12 bases. CDR1 and CDR2 from the germline V gene are MNHEY and SVGAGI. The CDR3 sequence: CASRHRVSGANVLTF. CDR3 sequence (DNA): TGTGCCAGCCGCCACAGGGTTTCTGGGGCCAACGTCCTGACTTTC.

This clone was detected a few times. For the CDR3, the DNA is TGTGCCAGCAGCAAAGGGACTGACAGGGTTCCTGAAGCTTTCTTT. It codes for CASSKGTDRVPEAFF. The chain recombines TRBV21-1 with TRBJ1-1; the table's D gene call, TRBD1, was not cross checked with the DNA. TRBV21-1 is designated a pseudogene. CDR3 length: 15 residues.

This chain links TRBV7-9 with TRBJ1-2, with D possibly TRBD1 on 6 matching bases. Germline V lookup: CDR1 SEHNR, CDR2 FQNEAQ (reference sequence). CDR3 length: 12 amino acids. The V gene lost 5 bases and the J gene lost 8 bases, with 12 bases spanning the gap. CDR3 sequence (DNA): TGTGCCAGCAGCCGTACAGGGCGCGGCTACACCTTC. Encoded protein: CASSRTGRGYTF.

The rearrangement links TRBV7-8 to TRBJ1-5, with a weak D call TRBD1 (6 bases). Trimming took off 4 bases at V and 0 bases at J, with 28 bases between the two ends. The CDR3 runs to 21 residues. The germline gives CDR1 SGHVS, CDR2 FQNEAQ. CDR3 sequence: CASSSDARAPGGANSNQPQHF. CDR3 DNA: TGTGCCAGCAGCTCGGATGCGAGGGCACCCGGGGGGGCAAATAGCAATCAGCCCCAGCATTTT.

The chain joins TRBV29-1 to TRBJ2-3, with D possibly matching TRBD1 (5 bases). V was cut by 2 bases and J by 0 bases, with 12 bases left in between. The CDR3 contains 15 residues. Per the germline V gene, CDR1 is SQVTM and CDR2 is ANQGSEA. The DNA for the CDR3 is TGCAGCGTTGAAAAGGGGATCTCTAGCACAGATACGCAGTATTTT. This sequence encodes CSVEKGISSTDTQYF.

The chain has TRBV19 and TRBJ1-2, with D hard to call. The CDR3 runs 14 residues. Trimming left V 5 bases short and J 8 bases short, with 18 bases between. Per the germline V gene, CDR1 is LNHDA and CDR2 is SQIVND (reference sequence). CDR3: CASSAHRPWEGYTF. The CDR3, as DNA: TGTGCCAGTAGTGCTCACCGTCCGTGGGAGGGCTACACCTTC.

The chain uses TRBV5-1 and TRBJ1-2; a weak D match, TRBD1 (6 bases). CDR3 size: 16 residues. V lost 4 bases and J lost 4, with 20 bases in between. Germline CDR1 and CDR2: SGHRS and YFSETQ. The CDR3 region is CASSPGGQQRGYGYTF. CDR3 in DNA: TGCGCCAGCAGCCCGGGGGGGCAACAACGAGGCTATGGCTACACCTTC.

The V and J genes are TRBV18 and TRBJ1-2; D not certain. The CDR3 length is 13 residues. Germline CDR1 and CDR2: KGHSH and LQKENI. The V and J ends lost 5 bases and 2 bases respectively, with 9 bases between them. The CDR3 region is CASSTTENYGYTF. The CDR3 bases are TGTGCCAGCTCAACAACAGAGAACTATGGCTACACCTTC.

In this sample, this clone turned up a few times. Here the CDR3 DNA reads TGTGCCAGCAGCAACTTCCGGGACAGGGGGACCGGGGAGCTGTTTTTT. It translates to CASSNFRDRGTGELFF. The rearrangement uses TRBV21-1 and TRBJ2-2; the table's D gene call, TRBD1, was not cross checked with the DNA. TRBV21-1 is flagged as a pseudogene. This CDR3 is built from 16 residues.

V usage is TRBV29-1 and J usage is TRBJ2-5; the match to TRBD1 covers 7 bases. The CDR3 has 13 amino acids. Trimming at V came to 6 bases and at J to 7 bases, leaving 11 bases not matched to a gene. Germline V gene sequence: CDR1 SQVTM, CDR2 ANQGSEA. The CDR3 sequence: CSVGRQGIGTQYF. The CDR3 DNA reads as TGCAGCGTAGGCAGACAGGGAATAGGGACCCAGTACTTC.

The chain links TRBV3-1 (or the pseudogene TRBV3-2) to TRBJ2-7; 8 positions match TRBD1. The CDR3 consists of 15 residues. V shed 5 bases and J 4 bases; nucleotides not matched to a gene: 10. CDR1 is LGHDT, CDR2 YNNKEL, per germline (reference sequence). The CDR3: CASSYTDRGEYEQYV. The CDR3 bases are TGTGCCAGCAGCTACACCGACAGGGGCGAATACGAGCAGTACGTC.

The chain joins TRBV7-2 to TRBJ2-2; 7 nucleotides line up with TRBD1. The CDR3 spans 15 residues. Germline loops: CDR1 SGHTA, CDR2 FQGNSA. V was clipped by 5 bases and J by 0 bases; unmatched bases: 3. CDR3 loop: CASSPTGANTGELFF. The CDR3 bases are TGTGCCAGCAGCCCTACAGGGGCGAACACCGGGGAGCTGTTTTTT.

The V gene is TRBV27, the J gene TRBJ2-3; 10 positions match TRBD1. Unmatched junction bases numbered 5, after V lost 2 bases and J lost 3 bases. CDR3 size: 16 residues. Germline-derived CDR1 and CDR2 are MNHEY and SMNVEV (reference sequence). The CDR3 coding sequence is TGTGCCAGCAGTTTAGCGACAGGGGGCAGGACAGATACGCAGTATTTT. This gives the protein CASSLATGGRTDTQYF.